Each of the 10 T cell receptor beta chains below was sequenced from the same sample in a study of breast tumors, draining lymph nodes, adjacent tissues. TCRdb fed the multiplex PCR reads into MiXCR, producing one record per CDR3 protein. There are under 85,000 distinct CDR3 sequences in the sample; about 20% occur only once, and 2% to 2.5% lies in the top ten. The lymph nodes were axillary draining lymph nodes from breast cancer patients. Sequencing used axillary lymph node tissue. These receptors were taken from a female donor with breast cancer. Some clones in this sample may be carry-over from other donors' samples.

Comments on this clonotype: A much larger clone differs by one base, so this may be a read error. The rearrangement joins TRBV19 to TRBJ1-3; tentative D call: TRBD1 (5 bases). The length of the CDR3 is 14 residues. The germline V gene encodes CDR1 LNHDA and CDR2 SQIVND (reference sequence). V lost 6 bases to trimming and J lost 1 base, with 10 bases between them. CDR3 sequence reads: CASRPTESGNTIYF. The CDR3 DNA reads as TGTGCCAGTAGACCGACAGAGTCTGGAAACACCATATATTTT.

The chain carries TRBV10-3 and TRBJ2-4; weak D call: TRBD1 (5 bases). Trimming took 0 bases from V and 2 from J, leaving 11 bases between them. There are 16 residues in the CDR3. In germline, CDR1 is ENHRY, CDR2 SYGVKD. The DNA of the CDR3 is TGTGCCATCAGTGAGTCGTTGGCAGGGTCCAAAAACATTCAGTACTTC. This encodes CAISESLAGSKNIQYF.

There are many counts of this clonotype. V and J are TRBV12-3 or TRBV12-4 and TRBJ2-7; possible D gene TRBD2, 6 bases. V dropped 3 bases and J dropped 5 bases, with 17 bases sitting between them. The CDR3 consists of 15 residues. CDR3 nucleotide sequence: TGTGCCAGCAGTTTGGGGGGAGTTGTTCCTAACGAGCAGTACTTC. This gives the protein CASSLGGVVPNEQYF.

Note on this clonotype: One base away lies a much larger clone, so this may be a sequencing read error. In this CDR3 the conserved last residue, phenylalanine or tryptophan, is missing, so a read error is likely. The chain joins TRBV7-2 to TRBJ2-2; a possible D gene is TRBD2 (6 bases). The germline CDR1 and CDR2 sequences are SGHTA and FQGNSA. V lost 4 bases to trimming and J lost 5 bases, with 11 bases between them. The CDR3 contains 14 residues. The CDR3 DNA sequence: TGTGCCAGCAGCTCTGAGGGGAGGACCGGGGAGCTGTTTGTT. Translating gives CASSSEGRTGELFV.

This clonotype appeared many times. The rearrangement joins TRBV7-8 to TRBJ2-3; D not certain. Looked up from germline, CDR1 is SGHVS and CDR2 is FQNEAQ. CDR3 size: 17 residues. The V end lost 5 bases, the J end lost 0 bases, and 18 bases lay between the germline ends. CDR3 amino acids: CASSAQRSYTSTDTQYF. The CDR3 DNA reads TGTGCCAGCAGCGCCCAACGATCATATACTAGCACAGATACGCAGTATTTT.

The table lists this clonotype with many counts. The chain is built from TRBV10-3 and TRBJ2-2; 14 bases match TRBD2. Germline values: CDR1 ENHRY, CDR2 SYGVKD. V shed 8 bases and J 1 base; nucleotides not matched to a gene: 12. The CDR3 is 19 residues long. CDR3 amino acids: CAIRAVAGLAGGNTGELFF. The DNA of the CDR3 is TGTGCCATCCGCGCTGTCGCCGGACTAGCGGGAGGGAACACCGGGGAGCTGTTTTTT.

This clonotype was seen at least ten times. The rearrangement joins TRBV15 to TRBJ2-2; D not resolved. V gave up 1 base and J gave up 6 bases, with 0 bases separating them. Germline V gene data show CDR1 as LNHNV and CDR2 as YYDKDF (reference sequence). There are 11 residues in the CDR3. CDR3 sequence reads: CATSRAGELFF. CDR3 sequence (DNA): TGTGCCACCAGCAGAGCCGGGGAGCTGTTTTTT.

The table lists this clonotype with many counts. The rearrangement uses TRBV20-1 and TRBJ2-7, with TRBD1 matching over 8 bases. Germline-derived CDR1 and CDR2 are DFQATT and SNEGSKA (reference sequence). V lost 1 base and J lost 0; bases outside the gene matches: 2. The CDR3 has 14 amino acids. CDR3 DNA: TGCAGTGCTAGAGGGGACAGGAGCTCCTACGAGCAGTACTTC. This encodes CSARGDRSSYEQYF.

This clonotype was recorded many times. The chain has TRBV12-3 or TRBV12-4 and TRBJ1-4; D is perhaps TRBD1 (5 bases). The V end was cut by 7 bases, the J end by 5 bases, with 14 bases between. The CDR3 is 14 residues long. CDR3 loop: CASIQVGGNEKLFF. The CDR3 DNA sequence: TGTGCCAGCATCCAAGTTGGGGGGAATGAAAAACTGTTTTTT.

The sample holds many counts of this clonotype. The chain uses TRBV7-2 and TRBJ2-1; 10 bases line up with TRBD2. The length of the CDR3 is 13 residues. Germline CDR1 SGHTA, CDR2 FQGNSA. With V trimmed by 4 bases and J by 7 bases, 1 base remained unmatched. The CDR3 DNA is TGTGCCAGCAGCTCTAGCGGGAGTAATGAGCAGTTCTTC. Translating it yields CASSSSGSNEQFF. Complete variable domain (other parts from reference TRBV7-2 and TRBJ2-1): GAGVSQSPSNKVTEKGKDVELRCDPISGHTALYWYRQSLGQGLEFLIYFQGNSAPDKSGLPSDRFSAERTGGSVSTLTIQRTQQEDSAVYLCASSSSGSNEQFFGPGTRLTVL.